This TCR beta chain was sequenced in a study of T cells after yellow fever vaccination. TCRdb used MiXCR to reprocess the 5' RACE reads, holding one entry per CDR3 protein. The sample carries hundreds of thousands of distinct CDR3 sequences, around 20% recorded once. Material: PBMCs, obtained before the yellow fever booster vaccination. This receptor was taken from a man between 18 and 29 years old who received the YFV17D yellow fever vaccine.

The CDR3 protein is CASKSGTAREYEQYV. The DNA for the CDR3 is TGTGCCAGCAAATCGGGCACGGCCAGGGAATACGAGCAGTACGTC. The chain combines TRBV28 with TRBJ2-7, with a weak D call TRBD1 (5 bases). Trimming shortened V by 7 bases and J by 4 bases, and 20 bases separated the two germline ends. CDR1 is MDHEN and CDR2 is SYDVKM in the germline V gene. CDR3 length: 15 residues.